Listed here are 28 T cell receptor beta chains from one sample, sequenced in a study of control samples from healthy donors and cancer patients. Repertoires were generated with immunoSEQ multiplex PCR, while TCRdb's copy carries only in-frame clones and drops some. This sample has fewer than 300,000 clones, with around 79% found just once. The specimen sequenced was PBMCs. Receptors were obtained from an older woman with lung cancer.

The rearrangement uses TRBV13 and TRBJ2-7; D call uncertain. CDR3 length equals 13 residues. Germline CDR1 reads PRHDT; CDR2 reads FYEKMQ (reference sequence). V was shortened by 1 base and J by 1 base, with 5 bases between the two germline ends. Written as DNA, the CDR3 is TGTGCCAGCAGCTTAGCACAGTCCTACGAGCAGTACTTC. The encoded protein is CASSLAQSYEQYF.

There are a few counts of this clone. DNA for the CDR3: TGTGCCGCACGGGACAGTAGCACAGATACGCAGTATTTT. Translated: CAARDSSTDTQYF. The rearrangement joins TRBV28 to TRBJ2-3; 7 nucleotides line up with TRBD1. V gave up 11 bases and J gave up 0 bases; unmatched junction bases: 5. The CDR3 consists of 13 residues. Germline-derived CDR1 and CDR2 are MDHEN and SYDVKM.

The chain links TRBV30 to TRBJ2-5, with D unclear. Germline V lookup: CDR1 GTSNPN, CDR2 SVGIG (reference sequence). The CDR3 sequence is 13 residues long. Trimming left V 4 bases short and J 0 bases short, with 9 bases between. CDR3 in amino acids: CAWTPTYQETQYF. In nucleotides, the CDR3 is TGTGCCTGGACCCCAACGTACCAAGAGACCCAGTACTTC.

The V and J genes are TRBV6-5 and TRBJ1-1; no firm D call. Trimming took off 6 bases at V and 1 base at J, with 6 bases between the two ends. Germline loops: CDR1 MNHEY, CDR2 SVGAGI. The CDR3 runs 12 residues. CDR3 bases: TGTGCCAGCAGCGTGCGGAACACTGAAGCTTTCTTT. Translated: CASSVRNTEAFF.

V usage is TRBV28 and J usage is TRBJ2-7; the match to TRBD1 covers 7 bases. The V gene end was trimmed by 7 bases and the J gene end by 5 bases; junction bases not matched to a gene: 14. The germline gives CDR1 MDHEN, CDR2 SYDVKM. The CDR3 is 15 amino acids. CDR3 DNA: TGTGCCAGCACCTCCCCACAGGGGTTGGAGAACGAGCAGTACTTC. Translation: CASTSPQGLENEQYF.

The rearrangement links TRBV10-2 to TRBJ1-1, with a tentative D call TRBD1 (6 bases). The ends were cut back, 5 bases at V and 1 base at J, with 14 bases in the middle. The CDR3 spans 15 residues. Germline V gene sequence: CDR1 WSHSY, CDR2 SAAADI. The CDR3 sequence is CASSTGWTANTEAFF. The CDR3 bases are TGCGCCAGCAGTACGGGTTGGACAGCGAACACTGAAGCTTTCTTT.

This clone was seen once. This rearrangement joins TRBV27 to TRBJ1-5, with TRBD1 matching over 8 bases. The J segment lost 2 bases and the V segment lost 3 bases, leaving 9 bases of the junction unmatched. The CDR3 spans 17 residues. Germline V lookup: CDR1 MNHEY, CDR2 SMNVEV (reference sequence). The CDR3 protein is CASSLKSSGQGNQPQHF. The CDR3 DNA sequence: TGTGCCAGCAGTTTGAAGTCGTCGGGACAGGGCAATCAGCCCCAGCATTTT.

V is TRBV7-9 and J is TRBJ1-2, with D possibly being TRBD1 (5 bases). Germline loops: CDR1 SEHNR, CDR2 FQNEAQ (reference sequence). This CDR3 spans 13 amino acids. Deletions cut 8 bases from V and 8 bases from J, with 18 bases between. CDR3 region: CASVREGEGGYTF. CDR3 coding DNA: TGTGCCAGCGTTCGGGAGGGCGAGGGGGGCTACACCTTC. Full variable domain (rest looked up from reference TRBV7-9 and TRBJ1-2): DTGVSQNPRHKITKRGQNVTFRCDPISEHNRLYWYRQTLGQGPEFLTYFQNEAQLEKSRLLSDRFSAERPKGSFSTLEIQRTEQGDSAMYLCASVREGEGGYTFGSGTRLTVV.

This chain connects TRBV9 to TRBJ1-1, with 10 bases fitting TRBD1. Germline-derived CDR1 and CDR2 are SGDLS and YYNGEE. The CDR3 runs 16 residues. V was pared by 0 bases and J by 5 bases, with 7 bases of the junction left unmatched. CDR3: CASSVGGQGRSTEAFF. The CDR3 coding sequence is TGTGCCAGCAGCGTAGGGGGACAGGGGAGAAGTACTGAAGCTTTCTTT.

J is TRBJ2-1 and V is TRBV9; TRBD1 agrees at 7 bases. Per the germline V gene, CDR1 is SGDLS and CDR2 is YYNGEE. V lost 3 bases to trimming and J lost 3 bases; unmatched junction nucleotides: 9. The CDR3 has 16 amino acids. For the CDR3, the DNA is TGTGCCAGCAGCGCTACGACAGGGTTGAACTACAATGAGCAGTTCTTC. Its protein is CASSATTGLNYNEQFF.

The chain employs TRBV4-1 and TRBJ1-2; TRBD1 agrees at 9 bases. V shed 3 bases, J shed 5 bases, and the junction held 7 bases outside the gene matches. The CDR3 sequence is 15 residues long. Germline V gene lookup returns CDR1 MGHRA and CDR2 YSYEKL. The CDR3, as DNA: TGCGCCAGCAGCCAGCCGGGACAGGGCATATATGGCTACACCTTC. Translated, it gives CASSQPGQGIYGYTF.

The gene calls are TRBV7-2 and TRBJ2-7, with D possibly being TRBD1 (6 bases). V dropped 3 bases and J dropped 2 bases, with 14 bases sitting between them. Germline-derived CDR1 and CDR2 are SGHTA and FQGNSA. The CDR3 covers 15 residues. The CDR3 DNA reads as TGTGCCAGCAGCTTTACAGGGACCTCAACCTACGAGCAGTACTTC. Residues: CASSFTGTSTYEQYF.

The J gene is TRBJ2-7, the V gene TRBV19, with 10 bases fitting TRBD1. Germline trimming cut 6 bases from V and 6 bases from J; bases unmatched to any gene: 5. The CDR3 is 13 amino acids. Looked up from germline, CDR1 is LNHDA and CDR2 is SQIVND (reference sequence). As DNA, the CDR3 is TGTGCCAGTAGCCCGACAGGGGGCAGCGAGCAGTACTTC. Translated, it gives CASSPTGGSEQYF.

This clone showed up just a few times. The chain joins TRBV5-5 to TRBJ1-5; tentatively, D is TRBD1 (5 bases). Germline V gene data show CDR1 as SGHKS and CDR2 as YYEKEE (reference sequence). CDR3 length: 14 amino acids. V lost 2 bases and J 6 bases, leaving 12 bases between the germline ends. The CDR3 loop is CASSLLGTGQPQHF. The CDR3 DNA is TGTGCCAGCAGCTTATTAGGGACGGGTCAGCCCCAGCATTTT.

The genes are TRBV9 and TRBJ1-6; a possible D gene is TRBD1 (6 bases). Germline V lookup: CDR1 SGDLS, CDR2 YYNGEE. The CDR3 length is 14 residues. V lost 4 bases and J lost 7, with 12 bases in between. The CDR3 nucleotides read TGTGCCAGCAGCACCCAGGGGACCAATTCACCCCTCCACTTT. Translation: CASSTQGTNSPLHF.

The gene calls are TRBV7-6 and TRBJ1-4; perhaps TRBD1 as D (5 bases). CDR3 size: 13 residues. V was pared by 3 bases and J by 8 bases, with 10 bases between. Germline values: CDR1 SGHVS, CDR2 FNYEAQ. The CDR3 is CASSFGEGEKLFF. CDR3 bases: TGTGCCAGCAGCTTCGGGGAGGGGGAAAAACTGTTTTTT. Filled out from reference TRBV7-6 and TRBJ1-4, the complete variable domain reads GAGVSQSPRYKVTKRGQDVALRCDPISGHVSLYWYRQALGQGPEFLTYFNYEAQQDKSGLPNDRFSAERPEGSISTLTIQRTEQRDSAMYRCASSFGEGEKLFFGSGTQLSVL.

The rearrangement links TRBV7-8 to TRBJ1-6; D may be TRBD1 (6 bases). The CDR3 is 17 amino acids. V lost 5 bases and J 8 bases, leaving 22 bases between the germline ends. The V gene's germline CDR1 is SGHVS and CDR2 FQNEAQ. CDR3 in amino acids: CASSGGAAPGVDSPLHF. In DNA form, the CDR3 reads TGTGCCAGCAGCGGGGGGGCAGCGCCGGGGGTGGATTCACCCCTCCACTTT.

The V call is TRBV10-3, the J call TRBJ1-3, with 8 bases identical to TRBD1. Per germline, CDR1 ENHRY and CDR2 SYGVKD. Trimming removed 6 bases from V and 0 bases from J; junction bases left unmatched: 13. The CDR3 extends over 18 amino acids. The DNA of the CDR3 is TGTGCCATCAGAGCGTCCAGGACAGGGAAAATCTCTGGAAACACCATATATTTT. It yields the protein CAIRASRTGKISGNTIYF.

The chain carries TRBV9 and TRBJ2-2, with TRBD2 matching 7 bases. J was trimmed by 5 bases and V by 2 bases; bases with no gene match: 9. The CDR3 runs to 16 residues. In germline, CDR1 is SGDLS, CDR2 YYNGEE. This chain's CDR3 is CASSVGGAGRTGELFF. As DNA, the CDR3 is TGTGCCAGCAGCGTGGGCGGAGCGGGGAGGACCGGGGAGCTGTTTTTT.

This clone has only one observation. The chain employs TRBV3-1 (or the pseudogene TRBV3-2) and TRBJ2-1, with 13 bases lining up with TRBD2. V dropped 1 base and J dropped 3; count of bases not matched to a gene: 9. Germline CDR1 LGHDT, CDR2 YNNKEL (reference sequence). The CDR3 is 19 amino acids. DNA of the CDR3: TGTGCCAGCAGCCAAGGAGCTCTCAGGACTAGCGGGGGCTACAATGAGCAGTTCTTC. Amino acids: CASSQGALRTSGGYNEQFF.

This clone came up once. The V call is TRBV5-4, the J call TRBJ2-1; 10 bases match TRBD2. CDR1 and CDR2 from the germline V gene are SGHNT and YYREEE (reference sequence). The CDR3 extends over 15 amino acids. Losses at the gene ends were 6 bases for V and 8 bases for J; bases not matched to a gene: 11. In DNA, the CDR3 is TGTGCCAGCAAAGAGCGGGAGGGCCTGTTGGATGAGCAGTTCTTC. Amino acids: CASKEREGLLDEQFF.

V is TRBV5-1 and J is TRBJ2-1, with unresolved D. Germline V gene lookup returns CDR1 SGHRS and CDR2 YFSETQ. The V and J ends lost 5 bases and 10 bases respectively, with 16 bases between them. The CDR3 spans 13 residues. CDR3 nucleotide sequence: TGCGCCAGCAGACCATCTGCCGGATCCGAGCAGTTCTTC. This translates into CASRPSAGSEQFF.

V usage is TRBV7-3 and J usage is TRBJ2-5; D is ambiguous. Per germline, CDR1 SGHTA and CDR2 FQGTGA. The CDR3 has 12 residues. V was pared by 5 bases and J by 1 base, with 5 bases between. The CDR3 loop is CASSPFQETQYF. The CDR3 nucleotides are TGTGCCAGCAGCCCGTTCCAAGAGACCCAGTACTTC.

This clone was observed a single time. V gene TRBV6-5 combines with J gene TRBJ2-1; 8 nucleotides agree with TRBD2. V gave up 4 bases and J gave up 4 bases; unmatched junction bases: 6. Germline V CDR1 and CDR2: MNHEY, SVGAGI. The CDR3 runs 15 residues. The CDR3 reads CASSFRTSPYNEQFF. The CDR3 DNA sequence: TGTGCCAGCAGTTTCCGGACTAGCCCTTACAATGAGCAGTTCTTC.

This chain joins TRBV19 and TRBJ2-6; a weak D match, TRBD1 (6 bases). In germline, CDR1 is LNHDA, CDR2 SQIVND (reference sequence). Trimming removed 4 bases at V and 0 bases at J, with 10 bases between. The CDR3 is made up of 16 amino acids. The CDR3 sequence is CASSRDTHSGANVLTF. The DNA for the CDR3 is TGTGCCAGTAGTAGGGACACACACTCTGGGGCCAACGTCCTGACTTTC.

The chain combines TRBV19 with TRBJ1-5; D not resolved. V shed 3 bases and J shed 4 bases, with 7 bases lying between them. Looked up from germline, CDR1 is LNHDA and CDR2 is SQIVND (reference sequence). This CDR3 comprises 13 residues. The CDR3 spells CASSMVTNQPQHF. The CDR3 DNA reads as TGTGCCAGTAGTATGGTCACTAATCAGCCCCAGCATTTT.

The genes are TRBV5-1 and TRBJ1-2; 10 bases match TRBD1. CDR3 size: 15 residues. Trimming took 4 bases from V and 7 from J; bases not matched to a gene: 10. Germline V gene sequence: CDR1 SGHRS, CDR2 YFSETQ. The CDR3 sequence is CASSIQPGTGAGYTF. The DNA for the CDR3 is TGCGCCAGCAGCATCCAACCCGGGACAGGGGCTGGCTACACCTTC.

The V call is TRBV6-5, the J call TRBJ2-1; possible D gene TRBD2, 6 bases. The CDR3 has 15 amino acids. CDR1 MNHEY and CDR2 SVGAGI come from the germline V gene. V lost 6 bases and J lost 5, with 17 bases in between. The CDR3 sequence: CASSYREVADNEQFF. The CDR3 bases are TGTGCCAGCAGCTATAGGGAGGTAGCGGACAATGAGCAGTTCTTC.